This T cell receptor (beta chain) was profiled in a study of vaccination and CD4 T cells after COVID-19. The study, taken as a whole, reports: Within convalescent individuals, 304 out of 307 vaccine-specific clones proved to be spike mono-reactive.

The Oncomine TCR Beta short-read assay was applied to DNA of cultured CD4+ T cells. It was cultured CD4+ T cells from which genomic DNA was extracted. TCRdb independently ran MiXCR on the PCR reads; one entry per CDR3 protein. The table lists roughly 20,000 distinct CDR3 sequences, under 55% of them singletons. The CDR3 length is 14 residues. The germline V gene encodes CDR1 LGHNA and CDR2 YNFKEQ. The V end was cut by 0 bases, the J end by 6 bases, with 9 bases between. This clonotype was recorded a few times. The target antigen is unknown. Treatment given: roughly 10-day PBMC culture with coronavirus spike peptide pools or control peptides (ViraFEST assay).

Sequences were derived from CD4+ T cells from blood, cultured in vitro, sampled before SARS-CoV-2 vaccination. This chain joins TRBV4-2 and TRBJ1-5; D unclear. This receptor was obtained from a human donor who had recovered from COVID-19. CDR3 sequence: CASSQDYVGQPQHF. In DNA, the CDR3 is TGTGCCAGCAGCCAAGATTATGTGGGTCAGCCCCAGCATTTT.